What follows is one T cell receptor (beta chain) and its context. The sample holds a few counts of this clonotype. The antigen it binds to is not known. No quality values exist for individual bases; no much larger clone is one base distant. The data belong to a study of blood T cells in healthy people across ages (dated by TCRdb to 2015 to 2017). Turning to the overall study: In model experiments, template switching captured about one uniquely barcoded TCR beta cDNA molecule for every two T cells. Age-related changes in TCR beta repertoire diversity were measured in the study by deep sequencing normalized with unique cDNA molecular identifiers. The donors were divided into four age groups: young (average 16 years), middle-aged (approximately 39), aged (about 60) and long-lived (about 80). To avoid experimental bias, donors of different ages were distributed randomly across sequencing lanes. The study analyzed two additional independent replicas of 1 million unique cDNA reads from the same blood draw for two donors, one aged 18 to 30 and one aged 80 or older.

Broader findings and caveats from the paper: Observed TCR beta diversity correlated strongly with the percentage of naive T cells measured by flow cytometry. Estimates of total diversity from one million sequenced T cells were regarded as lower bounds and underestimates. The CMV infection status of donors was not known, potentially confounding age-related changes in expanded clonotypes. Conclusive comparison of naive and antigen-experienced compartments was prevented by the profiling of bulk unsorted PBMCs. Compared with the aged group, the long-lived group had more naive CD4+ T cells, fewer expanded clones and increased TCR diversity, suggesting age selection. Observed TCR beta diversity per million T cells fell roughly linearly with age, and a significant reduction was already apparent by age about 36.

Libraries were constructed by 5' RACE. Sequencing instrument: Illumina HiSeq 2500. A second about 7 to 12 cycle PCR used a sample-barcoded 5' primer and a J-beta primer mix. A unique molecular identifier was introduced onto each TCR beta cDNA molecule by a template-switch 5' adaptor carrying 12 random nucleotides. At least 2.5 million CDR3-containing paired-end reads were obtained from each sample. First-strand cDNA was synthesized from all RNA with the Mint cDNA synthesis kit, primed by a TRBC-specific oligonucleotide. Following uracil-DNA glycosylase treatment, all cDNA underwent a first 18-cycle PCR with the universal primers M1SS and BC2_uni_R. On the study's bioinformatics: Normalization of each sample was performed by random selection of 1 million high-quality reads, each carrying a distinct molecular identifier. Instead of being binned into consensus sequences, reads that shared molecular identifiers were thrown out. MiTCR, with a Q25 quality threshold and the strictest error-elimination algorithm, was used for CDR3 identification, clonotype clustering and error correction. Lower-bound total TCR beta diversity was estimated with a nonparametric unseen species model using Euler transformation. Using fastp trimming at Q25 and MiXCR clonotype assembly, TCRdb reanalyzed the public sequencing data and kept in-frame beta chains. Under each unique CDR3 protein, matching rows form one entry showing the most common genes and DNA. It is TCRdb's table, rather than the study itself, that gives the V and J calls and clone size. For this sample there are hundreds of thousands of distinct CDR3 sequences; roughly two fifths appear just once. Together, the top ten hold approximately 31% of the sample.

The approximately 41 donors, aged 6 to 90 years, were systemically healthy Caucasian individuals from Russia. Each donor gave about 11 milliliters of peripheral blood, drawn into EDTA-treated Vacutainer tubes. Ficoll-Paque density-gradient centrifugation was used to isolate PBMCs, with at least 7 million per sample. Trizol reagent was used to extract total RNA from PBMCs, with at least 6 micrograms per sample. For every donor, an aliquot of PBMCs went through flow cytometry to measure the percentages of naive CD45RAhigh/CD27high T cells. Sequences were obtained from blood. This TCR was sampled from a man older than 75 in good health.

Read as DNA, the sequence is TGCGCCAGCAGCTTGGCCAGCGGGGAATACAATGAGCAGTTCTTC. This gives the protein CASSLASGEYNEQFF. The rearranged chain carries TRBV5-1 and TRBJ2-1, and 7 junction bases match TRBD2. The germline V gene encodes CDR1 SGHRS and CDR2 YFSETQ. Trimming leaves V shorter by 0 bases and J shorter by 4 bases, with the junction holding 4 bases beyond the gene matches. The cysteine opens and the phenylalanine closes a CDR3 of 15 amino acids. Only CDR3 DNA remains: 45 bases, in frame from the first base.